These 18 T cell receptor beta chains were sequenced from one sample in a study of blood T cell repertoires in COVID-19. Sequenced by immunoSEQ multiplex PCR; TCRdb stores in-frame clones only, minus some. The sample shows around 150,000 clones, roughly four fifths of them seen only once. Sequencing input: peripheral blood. These receptors were obtained from a woman over 75 in a cohort sampled during active or convalescent COVID-19.

The rearrangement uses TRBV5-1 and TRBJ2-1; D not resolved. Germline loops: CDR1 SGHRS, CDR2 YFSETQ. The length of the CDR3 is 15 residues. The V end was cut by 0 bases, the J end by 9 bases, with 16 bases between. In DNA, the CDR3 is TGCGCCAGCAGCTTGGCCCGATTTAAGCCGGGTGAGCAGTTCTTC. This encodes CASSLARFKPGEQFF.

The rearrangement links TRBV18 to TRBJ2-2; D gene uncertain. The V gene's germline CDR1 is KGHSH and CDR2 LQKENI. CDR3 size: 14 residues. V lost 0 bases and J 4 bases, leaving 6 bases between the germline ends. The CDR3 loop reads CASSPPQVTGELFF. The CDR3 nucleotides read TGTGCCAGCTCACCACCTCAGGTCACCGGGGAGCTGTTTTTT.

The chain combines TRBV2 with TRBJ1-2, with a possible D match to TRBD1 (6 bases). Trimming cost V 4 bases and J 0 bases, with 9 bases left between them. The germline gives CDR1 SNHLY, CDR2 FYNNEI. The CDR3 is 14 amino acids. CDR3 sequence (DNA): TGTGCCAGCAGTGGACAGGCGACTAACTATGGCTACACCTTC. Its protein product is CASSGQATNYGYTF.

This sequence joins TRBV5-1 and TRBJ2-6; TRBD1 is a possible D gene (5 bases). The V gene lost 4 bases and the J gene lost 0 bases, with 8 bases spanning the gap. Per the germline V gene, CDR1 is SGHRS and CDR2 is YFSETQ. The CDR3 length is 15 residues. CDR3: CASSLDTSGANVLTF. CDR3 in DNA: TGCGCCAGCAGCCTGGACACCTCTGGGGCCAACGTCCTGACTTTC. Looking up the rest from reference TRBV5-1 and TRBJ2-6 gives the full variable domain: KAGVTQTPRYLIKTRGQQVTLSCSPISGHRSVSWYQQTPGQGLQFLFEYFSETQRNKGNFPGRFSGRQFSNSRSEMNVSTLELGDSALYLCASSLDTSGANVLTFGAGSRLTVL.

The chain recombines TRBV19 with TRBJ1-4; weak D call: TRBD1 (6 bases). The CDR3 contains 14 residues. The V end lost 6 bases, the J end lost 5 bases, and 13 bases lay between the germline ends. Germline lookup yields CDR1 LNHDA and CDR2 SQIVND (reference sequence). In DNA, the CDR3 is TGTGCCAGTAGACGGGCAGGGGAGAATGAAAAACTGTTTTTT. This encodes CASRRAGENEKLFF.

This rearrangement joins TRBV3-1 (or the pseudogene TRBV3-2) to TRBJ2-5, with D possibly being TRBD1 (6 bases). Germline V gene lookup returns CDR1 LGHDT and CDR2 YNNKEL (reference sequence). The CDR3 spans 15 residues. V lost 6 bases, J lost 5 bases, and 19 bases lay in between. In DNA, the CDR3 is TGTGCCAGCAGACCCGGTGGGGGCGGATCGGAGACCCAGTACTTC. It specifies CASRPGGGGSETQYF.

V gene TRBV4-3 combines with J gene TRBJ2-3; TRBD2 matches at 9 bases. The germline CDR1 and CDR2 sequences are LGHNA and YSLEER. The CDR3 extends over 17 amino acids. The V gene end was trimmed by 0 bases and the J gene end by 5 bases; junction bases not matched to a gene: 9. CDR3 sequence (DNA): TGCGCCAGCAGCCAAGAGCTGCGGGGGGGCCGTGGAGATACGCAGTATTTT. Protein product: CASSQELRGGRGDTQYF.

The chain joins TRBV6-5 to TRBJ1-1, with TRBD1 as a possible D gene (5 bases). The CDR3 spans 14 residues. V was clipped by 6 bases and J by 1 base, with 12 bases between them. Germline CDR1 and CDR2: MNHEY and SVGAGI. Here the CDR3 reads CASRPPGGNTEAFF. CDR3 nucleotide sequence: TGTGCCAGCAGGCCGCCGGGGGGGAACACTGAAGCTTTCTTT.

The chain has TRBV7-2 and TRBJ1-4; 7 bases are shared with TRBD1. The germline V gene encodes CDR1 SGHTA and CDR2 FQGNSA. CDR3 length: 15 residues. The V and J ends lost 5 bases and 5 bases, in that order; junction bases with no gene match: 8. CDR3 residues: CASSDTGARNEKLFF. CDR3 nucleotide sequence: TGTGCCAGCAGCGACACAGGGGCGCGGAATGAAAAACTGTTTTTT. The whole variable domain, remainder taken from reference TRBV7-2 and TRBJ1-4, is GAGVSQSPSNKVTEKGKDVELRCDPISGHTALYWYRQSLGQGLEFLIYFQGNSAPDKSGLPSDRFSAERTGGSVSTLTIQRTQQEDSAVYLCASSDTGARNEKLFFGSGTQLSVL.

V usage is TRBV7-9 and J usage is TRBJ2-3, with D perhaps TRBD1 (5 bases). The germline V and J ends were trimmed by 1 base and 8 bases, with 7 bases remaining between them. Germline CDR1 reads SEHNR; CDR2 reads FQNEAQ (reference sequence). There are 12 residues in the CDR3. The CDR3 reads CASSLVQGTQYF. The CDR3 coding sequence is TGTGCCAGCAGCTTAGTCCAGGGTACGCAGTATTTT.

In its sample, this clone was seen a few times. This rearrangement joins TRBV28 to TRBJ1-5, with D possibly matching TRBD1 (5 bases). The V gene's germline CDR1 is MDHEN and CDR2 SYDVKM. CDR3 length: 15 amino acids. The V and J ends lost 7 bases and 2 bases respectively, with 15 bases between them. Here the CDR3 DNA reads TGTGCCAGCAATATTGGGACTGCTGGCAATCAGCCCCAGCATTTT. Protein product: CASNIGTAGNQPQHF.

V and J are TRBV19 and TRBJ2-1; D may be TRBD2 (5 bases). Looked up from germline, CDR1 is LNHDA and CDR2 is SQIVND (reference sequence). Trimming shortened V by 5 bases and J by 6 bases, and 17 bases separated the two germline ends. The CDR3 spans 15 residues. This CDR3 reads CASSPGLAWGNEQFF. The CDR3 nucleotides read TGTGCCAGTAGTCCTGGCCTAGCCTGGGGCAATGAGCAGTTCTTC.

The rearrangement uses TRBV5-1 and TRBJ1-1; no clear D gene. CDR3 length: 12 residues. V lost 2 bases and J 5 bases, leaving 7 bases between the germline ends. Germline V CDR1 and CDR2: SGHRS, YFSETQ. The CDR3 here is CASSFGGTEAFF. The DNA of the CDR3 is TGCGCCAGCAGCTTCGGAGGAACTGAAGCTTTCTTT.

V usage is TRBV27 and J usage is TRBJ2-1, with TRBD2 matching over 15 bases. J gave up 2 bases and V 5 bases, and 7 bases lay outside the gene matches. The CDR3 has 18 residues. Per the germline V gene, CDR1 is MNHEY and CDR2 is SMNVEV (reference sequence). The CDR3 DNA sequence: TGTGCCAGCAGTATCTTCAGGACTAGCGGGGGGGCCTACAATGAGCAGTTCTTC. Translating it yields CASSIFRTSGGAYNEQFF.

The J gene is TRBJ2-4, the V gene TRBV11-2; D is unresolved. CDR1 and CDR2 (germline): SGHAT, FQNNGV. Trimming left V 1 base short and J 0 bases short, with 13 bases between. This CDR3 is built from 17 residues. The CDR3 loop reads CASSLVRSNLAKNIQYF. In DNA, the CDR3 is TGTGCCAGCAGCTTAGTTCGGAGCAACCTAGCCAAAAACATTCAGTACTTC.

The CDR3 region is CAWGVGIAYEQYF. The CDR3 DNA follows: TGTGCCTGGGGGGTCGGGATCGCTTACGAGCAGTACTTC. The rearrangement uses TRBV30 and TRBJ2-7; D may be TRBD2 (5 bases). Looked up from germline, CDR1 is GTSNPN and CDR2 is SVGIG (reference sequence). V dropped 5 bases and J dropped 4 bases, with 15 bases sitting between them. The length of the CDR3 is 13 residues.

The chain couples TRBV6-6 to TRBJ1-1; a weak D match, TRBD1 (6 bases). The CDR3 runs 13 residues. V was pared by 5 bases and J by 1 base, with 8 bases between. Germline V gene sequence: CDR1 MNHNY, CDR2 SVGAGI (reference sequence). CDR3 sequence reads: CASSQGWNTEAFF. The DNA of the CDR3 is TGTGCCAGCAGTCAGGGGTGGAACACTGAAGCTTTCTTT.

The chain recombines TRBV18 with TRBJ2-3; 12 nucleotides agree with TRBD1. Germline CDR1 and CDR2: KGHSH and LQKENI. Trimming at V came to 6 bases and at J to 4 bases, leaving 5 bases not matched to a gene. The CDR3 extends over 15 amino acids. The CDR3 spells CASSSRDRGPDTQYF. The CDR3 bases are TGTGCCAGCTCTTCGCGGGACAGGGGGCCAGATACGCAGTATTTT. Full variable domain (missing parts from reference TRBV18 and TRBJ2-3): NAGVMQNPRHLVRRRGQEARLRCSPMKGHSHVYWYRQLPEEGLKFMVYLQKENIIDESGMPKERFSAEFPKEGPSILRIQQVVRGDSAAYFCASSSRDRGPDTQYFGPGTRLTVL.